A single sample gave rise to the 24 T cell receptor beta chains below, sequenced in a study of long-term antiretroviral therapy in people with HIV. A v3.0 immunoSEQ assay was performed at survey level. TCRdb's copy holds only in-frame clones and misses some; the assay was immunoSEQ multiplex PCR. The sample lists roughly 42,000 clones; 80% to 90% were seen once. The specimen comprised unsorted PBMCs, sampled 1.2 years after starting antiretroviral therapy. The origin of the receptors is a woman aged 45-59 years with HIV.

This chain connects TRBV5-5 to TRBJ2-3; the D gene could be TRBD1 or TRBD2 (7 bases each). The CDR3 covers 15 residues. Germline values: CDR1 SGHKS, CDR2 YYEKEE (reference sequence). Trimming cost V 2 bases and J 5 bases, with 15 bases left between them. The CDR3 nucleotides are TGTGCCAGCAGCTTCCCCAGGGGGGGTCGAGATACGCAGTATTTT. Translating gives CASSFPRGGRDTQYF.

The chain joins TRBV6-6 to TRBJ1-6, with no clear D. Trimming took 2 bases from V and 15 from J, leaving 8 bases between them. From germline, CDR1 is MNHNY and CDR2 SVGAGI (reference sequence). The CDR3 extends over 11 amino acids. CDR3 sequence reads: CASSYTAVLHF. The DNA for the CDR3 is TGTGCCAGCAGTTACACAGCGGTCCTCCACTTT.

This chain joins TRBV6-5 and TRBJ1-2; D ambiguous. With 3 bases removed from V and 5 bases from J, the gap between germline ends came to 13 bases. This CDR3 spans 14 amino acids. Germline CDR1 MNHEY, CDR2 SVGAGI. The CDR3 region is CASSYSPMGYGYTF. The CDR3 DNA is TGTGCCAGCAGTTATTCCCCCATGGGGTATGGCTACACCTTC.

The chain combines TRBV15 with TRBJ2-7, with 10 bases aligning to TRBD1. J gave up 1 base and V 2 bases, and 5 bases lay outside the gene matches. The CDR3 runs to 16 residues. Germline lookup yields CDR1 LNHNV and CDR2 YYDKDF (reference sequence). CDR3 sequence reads: CATSRHRQGASYEQYF. The CDR3 DNA reads TGTGCCACCAGCAGACACCGACAGGGGGCTTCCTACGAGCAGTACTTC.

The rearrangement joins TRBV30 to TRBJ1-1; possible D gene TRBD1, 6 bases. CDR3 length equals 14 residues. Germline loops: CDR1 GTSNPN, CDR2 SVGIG (reference sequence). V was pared by 4 bases and J by 1 base, with 13 bases between. The CDR3 region is CAWKRQGGNTEAFF. For the CDR3, the DNA is TGTGCCTGGAAGCGTCAAGGGGGGAACACTGAAGCTTTCTTT. Together with reference TRBV30 and TRBJ1-1, the CDR3 gives the full variable domain: SQTIHQWPATLVQPVGSPLSLECTVEGTSNPNLYWYRQAAGRGLQLLFYSVGIGQISSEVPQNLSASRPQDRQFILSSKKLLLSDSGFYLCAWKRQGGNTEAFFGQGTRLTVV.

V gene TRBV7-9 combines with J gene TRBJ2-5; D perhaps matches TRBD2 (5 bases). The CDR3 is 12 amino acids. Germline V gene sequence: CDR1 SEHNR, CDR2 FQNEAQ (reference sequence). With 5 bases removed from V and 5 bases from J, the gap between germline ends came to 9 bases. The CDR3 loop is CASSPEGETQYF. CDR3 DNA: TGTGCCAGCAGCCCAGAGGGTGAGACCCAGTACTTC.

This chain links TRBV6-6 with TRBJ2-7; no reliable D call. Germline V CDR1 and CDR2: MNHNY, SVGAGI (reference sequence). Trimming stripped 6 bases from V and 6 bases from J, with 15 bases between. The CDR3 contains 13 residues. The CDR3 spells CASRVPPYGEQYF. For the CDR3, the DNA is TGTGCCAGCAGGGTGCCCCCCTACGGCGAGCAGTACTTC.

The gene calls are TRBV11-2 and TRBJ2-1; D ambiguous. The germline V gene has CDR1 SGHAT and CDR2 FQNNGV. CDR3 length: 17 amino acids. Trimming removed 5 bases from V and 2 bases from J, with 19 bases in between. CDR3 protein: CASSPVVGTETYNEQFF. DNA for the CDR3: TGTGCCAGCAGCCCGGTAGTCGGTACAGAGACCTACAATGAGCAGTTCTTC.

The V gene is TRBV6-1, the J gene TRBJ1-2; no definite D call. Between the trimmed V and J ends, which lost 0 bases and 4 bases, there was a span of 9 bases. The CDR3 is 14 amino acids. Germline V gives CDR1 MNHNS, CDR2 SASEGT. The DNA of the CDR3 is TGTGCCAGCAGTGAAGCGGTCGGATCCTATGGCTACACCTTC. It encodes CASSEAVGSYGYTF.

The V and J genes are TRBV10-3 and TRBJ2-2; unclear D gene. CDR1 is ENHRY and CDR2 is SYGVKD in the germline V gene. The V gene lost 3 bases and the J gene lost 6 bases, with 2 bases spanning the gap. The CDR3 spans 11 residues. The DNA of the CDR3 is TGTGCCATCAGTGACGCCGGGGAGCTGTTTTTT. Encoded protein: CAISDAGELFF.

The chain is built from TRBV7-3 and TRBJ2-7; a possible D gene is TRBD2 (6 bases). Deletions cut 5 bases from V and 2 bases from J, with 19 bases between. Per germline, CDR1 SGHTA and CDR2 FQGTGA. The CDR3 is made up of 16 amino acids. CDR3 loop: CASSGLTGGSTYEQYF. The CDR3 coding sequence is TGTGCCAGCAGCGGATTGACCGGGGGTTCAACCTACGAGCAGTACTTC.

The J gene is TRBJ2-7, the V gene TRBV9; possibly TRBD1 for D (6 bases). CDR1 SGDLS and CDR2 YYNGEE come from the germline V gene. CDR3 length equals 18 residues. Deletions cut 1 base from V and 6 bases from J, with 26 bases between. CDR3 amino acids: CASSVSLGHGATGGEQYF. The CDR3 DNA reads as TGTGCCAGCAGCGTAAGTCTCGGCCACGGAGCGACAGGAGGCGAGCAGTACTTC. The full variable domain, with the rest looked up from reference TRBV9 and TRBJ2-7, is DSGVTQTPKHLITATGQRVTLRCSPRSGDLSVYWYQQSLDQGLQFLIQYYNGEERAKGNILERFSAQQFPDLHSELNLSSLELGDSALYFCASSVSLGHGATGGEQYFGPGTRLTVT.

V and J are TRBV5-4 and TRBJ2-5; 10 nucleotides match TRBD2. V gave up 0 bases and J gave up 5 bases; unmatched junction bases: 10. The CDR3 is 17 amino acids. CDR1 is SGHNT, CDR2 YYREEE, per germline (reference sequence). In DNA, the CDR3 is TGTGCCAGCAGCTTGGGTTCGCTAGCGGGGGCCCGGGAGACCCAGTACTTC. Translation: CASSLGSLAGARETQYF.

The CDR3, as DNA: TGTGCCAGCAGCCTAGGGGTCCTTAATTCACCCCTCCACTTT. Translated: CASSLGVLNSPLHF. This chain uses TRBV7-2 with TRBJ1-6, with D possibly TRBD1 on 5 matching bases. Per germline, CDR1 SGHTA and CDR2 FQGNSA. The CDR3 consists of 14 residues. Trimming removed 5 bases from V and 6 bases from J, with 11 bases in between.

The V and J genes are TRBV7-9 and TRBJ1-1; 7 bases are a match to TRBD1. After removal of 5 bases from V and 1 base from J, the junction contained 7 bases not matched to a gene. The CDR3 contains 15 residues. Germline V gene sequence: CDR1 SEHNR, CDR2 FQNEAQ (reference sequence). CDR3 nucleotide sequence: TGTGCCAGCAGCATCTCCGGGACAGAGAACACTGAAGCTTTCTTT. It translates to CASSISGTENTEAFF.

The chain links TRBV10-2 to TRBJ2-3; D may be TRBD1 (6 bases). V was pared by 3 bases and J by 5 bases, with 12 bases between. This CDR3 spans 14 amino acids. Germline V gene lookup returns CDR1 WSHSY and CDR2 SAAADI. This CDR3 reads CASSDTGWEDTQYF. In nucleotides, the CDR3 is TGCGCCAGCAGTGACACAGGGTGGGAAGATACGCAGTATTTT.

The chain couples TRBV7-6 to TRBJ1-2; D gene unclear. Germline assignment: CDR1 SGHVS and CDR2 FNYEAQ. This CDR3 has 15 amino acids. V shed 5 bases and J shed 4 bases, with 17 bases lying between them. The CDR3 DNA follows: TGTGCCAGCAGCCCTTCTGAGATTCCGACCTATGGCTACACCTTC. Protein product: CASSPSEIPTYGYTF.

This clone has a handful of counts. The rearrangement uses TRBV7-9 and TRBJ1-2; D ambiguous. CDR3 length equals 12 residues. Trimming pared 0 bases from V and 8 bases from J, leaving 7 bases between. Germline values: CDR1 SEHNR, CDR2 FQNEAQ (reference sequence). CDR3 nucleotides: TGTGCCAGCAGCTTAGCAACGGGGGGCTACACCTTC. Its translation: CASSLATGGYTF.

The chain uses TRBV28 and TRBJ1-2; 10 bases are a match to TRBD1. This CDR3 region has 16 residues. V lost 5 bases to trimming and J lost 7 bases; unmatched junction nucleotides: 13. In germline, CDR1 is MDHEN, CDR2 SYDVKM. CDR3 amino acids: CASSPIGQGVPGGYTF. In nucleotides, the CDR3 is TGTGCCAGCAGTCCTATCGGACAGGGGGTCCCGGGTGGCTACACCTTC.

The chain recombines TRBV6-6 with TRBJ1-2; 8 bases align to TRBD1. The CDR3 is made up of 13 amino acids. Unmatched junction bases numbered 4, after V lost 5 bases and J lost 5 bases. From germline, CDR1 is MNHNY and CDR2 SVGAGI (reference sequence). CDR3 coding DNA: TGTGCCAGCAGTACAGGGGGGGGGTATGGCTACACCTTC. Translating it yields CASSTGGGYGYTF.

The V gene is TRBV15, the J gene TRBJ1-4; D not resolved. Trimming removed 0 bases at V and 4 bases at J, with 9 bases between. Germline V CDR1 and CDR2: LNHNV, YYDKDF (reference sequence). The CDR3 length is 15 residues. CDR3 region: CATSREGGLNEKLFF. CDR3 coding DNA: TGTGCCACCAGCAGAGAGGGCGGACTTAATGAAAAACTGTTTTTT.

The chain combines TRBV5-8 with TRBJ1-4; a possible D gene is TRBD1 (5 bases). Trimming removed 4 bases from V and 5 bases from J, with 12 bases in between. Per the germline V gene, CDR1 is SGHTS and CDR2 is YDEGEE. This CDR3 has 14 residues. The CDR3 DNA follows: TGTGCCAGCAGCCTGGGGCACCAAAATGAAAAACTGTTTTTT. Protein sequence: CASSLGHQNEKLFF.

This clone was seen once. This chain joins TRBV29-1 and TRBJ1-1; perhaps TRBD1 as D (5 bases). Trimming removed 6 bases at V and 1 base at J, with 24 bases between. In germline, CDR1 is SQVTM, CDR2 ANQGSEA. This CDR3 has 17 residues. The DNA of the CDR3 is TGCAGCGTCTGCGGGGGAGTAGGGTTTTCCCCGAACACTGAAGCTTTCTTT. It is translated as CSVCGGVGFSPNTEAFF.

This chain connects TRBV29-1 to TRBJ1-2, with 7 bases aligning to TRBD1. This CDR3 is built from 14 residues. With 4 bases clipped from V and 1 base from J, the junction kept 6 bases outside the gene matches. Germline values: CDR1 SQVTM, CDR2 ANQGSEA. The CDR3 spells CSVGTGEGNYGYTF. The CDR3 DNA reads as TGCAGCGTTGGAACAGGGGAGGGTAACTATGGCTACACCTTC.